One T cell receptor beta chain is described in this entry. Its antigen is as yet unknown. Treatment noted: approximately nine-day PBMC culture with coronavirus spike peptide pools or control peptides (ViraFEST assay). In this cohort, PCR tests turned positive between March and December 2020, predating US Alpha, Beta and Delta variants. Wells that each held 1.8 million or so PBMCs were cultured with roughly 9.8 IU/ml IL-2 and 10 ug/ml peptide pools. CDR1 SGHTA and CDR2 FQGNSA come from the germline V gene. V was pared by 1 base and J by 3 bases, with 8 bases of the junction left unmatched. CDR3 length: 16 residues. The data belong to a study of vaccination and CD4 T cells after COVID-19. Sequenced with the Oncomine TCR Beta short-read assay was DNA taken from cultured CD4+ T cells. TCRdb ran MiXCR on the PCR reads and lists one entry per CDR3 protein. The sample carries approximately 15,000 distinct CDR3 sequences, approximately 50% recorded once.

The sequencing used CD4+ T cells from blood, cultured in vitro, collected before SARS-CoV-2 vaccination. The clonotype originates from a human donor who had recovered from COVID-19. This chain joins TRBV7-2 and TRBJ1-2; 7 nucleotides line up with TRBD1. The CDR3 here is CASSLEGGTKHYGYTF. The CDR3 nucleotides read TGTGCCAGCAGCTTAGAAGGGGGCACAAAGCACTATGGCTACACCTTC. The entire variable domain, with the rest obtained from reference TRBV7-2 and TRBJ1-2, is as follows: GAGVSQSPSNKVTEKGKDVELRCDPISGHTALYWYRQSLGQGLEFLIYFQGNSAPDKSGLPSDRFSAERTGGSVSTLTIQRTQQEDSAVYLCASSLEGGTKHYGYTFGSGTRLTVV.